The source of this T cell receptor (beta chain) is a study of regulatory T cells in long-lasting Graves disease. General study findings and limits: The study examined only peripheral blood, not thyroid tissue. When disease was persistent, TRBV28, TRBJ1-2 and TRBJ2-5 were the favored segments.

Arm-PCR of CDR3 regions and iRepertoire HTBI primers were used to build TCR beta libraries. TCRdb reprocessed the multiplex PCR reads via MiXCR and lists one record per CDR3 protein. The sample lists some 200,000 distinct CDR3 sequences, approximately 18% occurring once. There are many counts of this clonotype. Antigen: not known. Regarding time point: newly diagnosed GD, antithyroid drugs for less than 3 months. There was RNA extracted from PBMCs, and the TCR library was made from it. The EDTA tubes were filled with 8 to 9.5 milliliters of drawn peripheral blood. In germline, CDR1 is DFQATT, CDR2 SNEGSKA (reference sequence). The CDR3 is 15 residues long. Between the trimmed V and J ends, which lost 0 bases and 1 base, there was a span of 12 bases. The data were also submitted as part of a second study, on T cells in Graves' hyperthyroidism and ophthalmopathy. This second report adds: The study used the HTBI primer set for a first-round RT-PCR of the TCR CDR3.

The source is a woman aged 25 to 39 with Graves disease. The chain employs TRBV20-1 and TRBJ1-1; D gene ambiguous. The material sequenced was peripheral blood mononuclear cells (PBMCs), taken at new diagnosis, from a patient treated with antithyroid drugs. In DNA, the CDR3 is TGCAGTGCTAGAGATGGGCAGAGAAAGAACACTGAAGCTTTCTTT. This translates into CSARDGQRKNTEAFF.